These T cell receptor beta chains were read from a single sample in a study of blood T cell repertoires in COVID-19. Sequencing was performed with immunoSEQ multiplex PCR; in TCRdb, only in-frame clones are kept and a portion is missing. The sample has about 100,000 clones, approximately 90% seen once. What was sequenced was peripheral blood. These receptors came from a human donor with active COVID-19. The donor label of this sample is uncertain. CDR3s include the opening cysteine and the closing phenylalanine or tryptophan. A D gene is named only where the DNA matches it firmly. Clone size is stated in some rows and not others, as once, few, many or a class when expanded.

V: TRBV29-1
D: TRBD1
J: TRBJ2-1
size: -
CDR3: CSVEAGDRGYNEQFF
DNA: TGCAGCGTTGAGGCAGGGGACAGGGGCTACAATGAGCAGTTCTTC

V: TRBV9
D: -
J: TRBJ1-2
size: -
CDR3: CASSAEAGGGYTF
DNA: TGTGCCAGCAGCGCCGAGGCGGGGGGCGGCTACACCTTC

V: TRBV9
D: -
J: TRBJ2-7
size: -
CDR3: CASSPGTLGPYEQYF
DNA: TGTGCCAGCAGCCCCGGGACACTGGGGCCCTACGAGCAGTACTTC

V: TRBV11-2
D: TRBD1
J: TRBJ2-6
size: -
CDR3: CASSLGGQGGPGANVLTF
DNA: TGTGCCAGCAGCTTAGGAGGACAGGGGGGCCCTGGGGCCAACGTCCTGACTTTC

V: TRBV6-5
D: -
J: TRBJ2-7
size: -
CDR3: CASSYSRDTGGDEQYF
DNA: TGTGCCAGCAGTTACTCGAGGGACACGGGGGGTGACGAGCAGTACTTC

V: TRBV28
D: -
J: TRBJ2-7
size: -
CDR3: CASSPIQGLHYEQYF
DNA: TGTGCCAGCAGCCCTATTCAGGGCCTGCACTACGAGCAGTACTTC

V: TRBV12-3/TRBV12-4
D: -
J: TRBJ2-2
size: once
CDR3: CASSTGSGELFF
DNA: TGTGCCAGCAGCACAGGGTCCGGGGAGCTGTTTTTT

V: TRBV9
D: -
J: TRBJ1-2
size: -
CDR3: CASSAPASGEDVYGYTF
DNA: TGTGCCAGCAGCGCCCCCGCCAGCGGGGAGGACGTCTATGGCTACACCTTC

V: TRBV6-5
D: -
J: TRBJ2-1
size: -
CDR3: CASSYLTPSANNEQFF
DNA: TGTGCCAGCAGTTACCTAACTCCCAGCGCGAACAATGAGCAGTTCTTC

V: TRBV11-2
D: -
J: TRBJ1-6
size: once
CDR3: CASSLSGSSPLHF
DNA: TGTGCCAGCAGCTTATCAGGGTCCTCACCCCTCCACTTT

V: TRBV7-2
D: -
J: TRBJ2-6
size: -
CDR3: CASSPRVSVRGSGANVLTF
DNA: TGTGCCAGCAGCCCTCGGGTGTCGGTCAGGGGCTCTGGGGCCAACGTCCTGACTTTC

V: TRBV5-4
D: TRBD1
J: TRBJ1-2
size: -
CDR3: CASSWDREANYGYTF
DNA: TGTGCCAGCAGCTGGGACAGGGAAGCTAACTATGGCTACACCTTC

V: TRBV13
D: -
J: TRBJ2-3
size: -
CDR3: CASSLQRVTTDTQYF
DNA: TGTGCCAGCAGCTTACAGAGGGTGACCACAGATACGCAGTATTTT

V: TRBV5-6
D: -
J: TRBJ1-5
size: -
CDR3: CASSLGRGFNQPQHF
DNA: TGTGCCAGCAGCTTGGGGCGGGGATTTAATCAGCCCCAGCATTTT

V: TRBV19
D: -
J: TRBJ2-2
size: -
CDR3: CASSQGWGTGELFF
DNA: TGTGCCAGTAGCCAGGGGTGGGGGACCGGGGAGCTGTTTTTT

V: TRBV3-1/TRBV3-2
D: TRBD2
J: TRBJ2-3
size: -
CDR3: CASSPRGSGGDTDTQYF
DNA: TGTGCCAGCAGCCCTCGGGGTAGCGGGGGGGACACAGATACGCAGTATTTT

V: TRBV5-4
D: -
J: TRBJ1-1
size: -
CDR3: CASSSRGGIMNTEAFF
DNA: TGTGCCAGCAGCTCCCGGGGGGGCATCATGAACACTGAAGCTTTCTTT

V: TRBV6-5
D: TRBD1
J: TRBJ2-5
size: -
CDR3: CASSRQGGETQYF
DNA: TGTGCCAGCAGCCGACAGGGCGGCGAGACCCAGTACTTC

V: TRBV6-5
D: -
J: TRBJ2-7
size: -
CDR3: CASRTAGVAYEQYF
DNA: TGTGCCAGCAGGACCGCAGGGGTGGCCTACGAGCAGTACTTC

V: TRBV5-4
D: TRBD1
J: TRBJ1-4
size: -
CDR3: CASSRQGLTNEKLFF
DNA: TGTGCCAGCAGCCGACAGGGTTTAACTAATGAAAAACTGTTTTTT

V: TRBV7-9
D: -
J: TRBJ2-7
size: -
CDR3: CASSSESYEQYF
DNA: TGTGCCAGCAGCTCCGAGTCCTACGAGCAGTACTTC

V: TRBV5-1
D: TRBD2
J: TRBJ2-5
size: -
CDR3: CASTSGGAQETQYF
DNA: TGCGCCAGCACCAGCGGGGGGGCCCAAGAGACCCAGTACTTC

V: TRBV9
D: TRBD1
J: TRBJ1-2
size: -
CDR3: CASSGRDRGLGDGYTF
DNA: TGTGCCAGCAGCGGCCGGGACAGGGGGCTAGGAGATGGCTACACCTTC

V: TRBV7-9
D: -
J: TRBJ1-4
size: -
CDR3: CASSLKGGEEKLFF
DNA: TGTGCCAGCAGCCTCAAGGGGGGGGAAGAAAAACTGTTTTTT

V: TRBV2
D: TRBD2
J: TRBJ2-5
size: -
CDR3: CASRGLAGAVQETQYF
DNA: TGTGCCAGCAGAGGACTAGCGGGGGCCGTCCAAGAGACCCAGTACTTC

V: TRBV28
D: -
J: TRBJ1-5
size: -
CDR3: CASSLNGDNQPQHF
DNA: TGTGCCAGCAGTTTGAACGGGGACAATCAGCCCCAGCATTTT

V: TRBV7-8
D: TRBD2
J: TRBJ2-2
size: -
CDR3: CASTPVAGGRTGELFF
DNA: TGTGCCAGCACCCCGGTAGCGGGGGGGCGAACCGGGGAGCTGTTTTTT

V: TRBV27
D: -
J: TRBJ1-5
size: once
CDR3: CASSVRTNSSGPNQPQHF
DNA: TGTGCCAGCAGTGTACGGACAAATTCATCGGGCCCAAATCAGCCCCAGCATTTT

V: TRBV5-1
D: -
J: TRBJ1-1
size: -
CDR3: CASSLQGTNTEAFF
DNA: TGCGCCAGCAGCTTACAGGGTACGAACACTGAAGCTTTCTTT

V: TRBV27
D: -
J: TRBJ2-7
size: once
CDR3: CASSLTFAYEQYF
DNA: TGTGCCAGCAGTTTAACATTCGCCTACGAGCAGTACTTC

V: TRBV7-2
D: -
J: TRBJ1-6
size: -
CDR3: CASSLVQYNSPLHF
DNA: TGTGCCAGCAGCTTAGTACAGTATAATTCACCCCTCCACTTT

V: TRBV5-4
D: TRBD1
J: TRBJ1-1
size: -
CDR3: CASSLKKQGVNTEAFF
DNA: TGTGCCAGCAGCCTCAAGAAGCAGGGGGTGAACACTGAAGCTTTCTTT

V: TRBV19
D: -
J: TRBJ1-1
size: -
CDR3: CASSIVGQGNTEAFF
DNA: TGTGCCAGTAGTATAGTAGGGCAGGGTAACACTGAAGCTTTCTTT

V: TRBV7-2
D: -
J: TRBJ2-7
size: -
CDR3: CASSQRNRYEQYF
DNA: TGTGCCAGCAGCCAGAGGAATCGGTACGAGCAGTACTTC

V: TRBV4-1
D: -
J: TRBJ1-6
size: -
CDR3: CASSPAGANSPLHF
DNA: TGCGCCAGCAGCCCAGCAGGGGCGAATTCACCCCTCCACTTT

V: TRBV11-1
D: TRBD2
J: TRBJ2-1
size: -
CDR3: CASSLGRSGAQYEQFF
DNA: TGTGCCAGCAGCTTAGGGCGCAGCGGGGCCCAGTATGAGCAGTTCTTC

V: TRBV5-1
D: TRBD1
J: TRBJ1-1
size: -
CDR3: CASSTGQGNTEAFF
DNA: TGCGCCAGCAGCACGGGACAGGGGAACACTGAAGCTTTCTTT

V: TRBV9
D: -
J: TRBJ2-3
size: -
CDR3: CASSVVGSNRARPDTQYF
DNA: TGTGCCAGCAGCGTAGTAGGGTCCAACAGGGCCCGACCAGATACGCAGTATTTT

V: TRBV9
D: TRBD2
J: TRBJ2-1
size: -
CDR3: CASSLAETSGGAGEQFF
DNA: TGTGCCAGCAGCCTGGCGGAGACTAGCGGGGGGGCCGGTGAGCAGTTCTTC

V: TRBV2
D: -
J: TRBJ1-1
size: -
CDR3: CASIPRTENTEAFF
DNA: TGTGCCAGCATCCCGAGGACAGAGAACACTGAAGCTTTCTTT

V: TRBV4-2
D: TRBD2
J: TRBJ2-3
size: -
CDR3: CASSLGLAGESSTDTQYF
DNA: TGTGCCAGCAGCCTTGGACTAGCGGGGGAAAGTAGCACAGATACGCAGTATTTT